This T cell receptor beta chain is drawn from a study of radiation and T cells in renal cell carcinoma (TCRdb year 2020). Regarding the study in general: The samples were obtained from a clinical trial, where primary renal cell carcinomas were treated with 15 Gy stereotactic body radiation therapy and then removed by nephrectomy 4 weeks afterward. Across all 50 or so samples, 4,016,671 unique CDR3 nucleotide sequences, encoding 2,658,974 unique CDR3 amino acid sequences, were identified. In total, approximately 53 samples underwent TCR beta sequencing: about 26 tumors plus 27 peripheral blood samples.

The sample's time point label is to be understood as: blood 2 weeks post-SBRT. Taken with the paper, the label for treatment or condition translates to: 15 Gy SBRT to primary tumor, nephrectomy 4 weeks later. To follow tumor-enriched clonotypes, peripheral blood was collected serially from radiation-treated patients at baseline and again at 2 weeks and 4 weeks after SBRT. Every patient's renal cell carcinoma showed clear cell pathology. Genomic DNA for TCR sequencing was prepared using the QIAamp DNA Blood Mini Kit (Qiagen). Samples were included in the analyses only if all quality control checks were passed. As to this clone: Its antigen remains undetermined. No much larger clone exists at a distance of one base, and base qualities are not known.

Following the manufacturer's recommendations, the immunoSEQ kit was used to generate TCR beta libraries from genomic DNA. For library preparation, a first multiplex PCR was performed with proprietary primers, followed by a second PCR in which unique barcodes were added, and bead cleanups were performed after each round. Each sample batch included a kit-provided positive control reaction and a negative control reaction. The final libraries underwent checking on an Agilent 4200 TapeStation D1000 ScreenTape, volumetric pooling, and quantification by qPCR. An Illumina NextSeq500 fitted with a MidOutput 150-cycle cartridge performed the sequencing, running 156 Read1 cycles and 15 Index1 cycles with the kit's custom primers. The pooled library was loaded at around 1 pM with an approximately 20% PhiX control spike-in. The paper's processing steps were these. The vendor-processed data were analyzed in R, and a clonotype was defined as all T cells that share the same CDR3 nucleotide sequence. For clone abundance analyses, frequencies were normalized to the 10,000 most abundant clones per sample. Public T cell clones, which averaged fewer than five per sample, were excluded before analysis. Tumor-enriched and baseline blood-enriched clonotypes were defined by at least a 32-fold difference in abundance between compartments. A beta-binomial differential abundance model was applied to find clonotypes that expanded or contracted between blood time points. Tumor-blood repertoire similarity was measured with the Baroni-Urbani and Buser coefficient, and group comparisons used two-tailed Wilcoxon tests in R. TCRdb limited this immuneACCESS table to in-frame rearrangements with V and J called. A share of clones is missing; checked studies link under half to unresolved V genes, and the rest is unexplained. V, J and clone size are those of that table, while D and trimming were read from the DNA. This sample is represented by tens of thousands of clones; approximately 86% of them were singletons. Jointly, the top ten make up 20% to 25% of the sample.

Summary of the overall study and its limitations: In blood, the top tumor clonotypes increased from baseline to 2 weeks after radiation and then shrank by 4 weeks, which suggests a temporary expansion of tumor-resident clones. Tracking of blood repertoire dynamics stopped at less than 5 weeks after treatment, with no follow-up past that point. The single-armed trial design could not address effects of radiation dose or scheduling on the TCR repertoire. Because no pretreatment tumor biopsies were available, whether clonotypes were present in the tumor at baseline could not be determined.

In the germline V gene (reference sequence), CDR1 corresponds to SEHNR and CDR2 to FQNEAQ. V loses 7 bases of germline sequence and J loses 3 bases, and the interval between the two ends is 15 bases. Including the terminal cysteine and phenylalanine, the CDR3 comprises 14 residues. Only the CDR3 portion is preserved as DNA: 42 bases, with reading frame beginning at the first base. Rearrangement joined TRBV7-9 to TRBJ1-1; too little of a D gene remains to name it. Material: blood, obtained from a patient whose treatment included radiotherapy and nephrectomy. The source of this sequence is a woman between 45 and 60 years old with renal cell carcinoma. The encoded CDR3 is CASNPGERDTEAFF. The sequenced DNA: TGTGCCAGCAACCCGGGCGAGAGGGACACTGAAGCTTTCTTT.